The T cell receptor (beta chain) described here comes from a study of graft-versus-host responses after intestinal transplantation. This CDR3 comprises 12 residues. Trimming took off 8 bases at V and 3 bases at J, with 11 bases between the two ends. Germline CDR1 MNHNY, CDR2 SVGAGI (reference sequence). The sample holds a few counts of this clone. Its antigen is unknown. Some clones are missing from TCRdb's copy, which holds only in-frame ones; the method was immunoSEQ multiplex PCR. In the table there are about 97,000 clones, roughly 91% of which are singletons. The sample was unstimulated CD4+ T cells sorted from spleen or lymph node cells, taken before transplant. This chain links TRBV6-6 with TRBJ2-7; D not certain. The receptor was derived from a human donor who was the organ donor for an intestinal transplant. In DNA form, the CDR3 reads TGTGCCAGCTCGGTAGATGGCTACGAGCAGTACTTC. Translation gives CASSVDGYEQYF.